Listed below are T cell receptor beta chains from one sample, sequenced in a study of metastatic and nonmetastatic thyroid tumors. Using MiXCR, TCRdb re-called clones from the PCR reads. Of tens of thousands of clones listed, around 16% are singletons. The sample comprised blood. The receptors stem from a female donor with papillary thyroid cancer or a benign thyroid nodule (not recorded which). Some clones in this sample may be carry-over from other donors' samples. Both conserved end residues are part of each CDR3. Each record gives: CDR3 protein, CDR3 DNA, V gene, clone size, D gene, J gene. A D gene is named only where the DNA matches it firmly. Clone size is not always given. Where it is, it says once, few, many or a class for expanded clones.

cdr3_aa: CASSPVQGSYEQYF
cdr3_nt: TGTGCCAGCTCACCAGTACAGGGGTCATACGAGCAGTACTTC
v_call: TRBV18
clone_size: once
d_call: TRBD1
j_call: TRBJ2-7

cdr3_aa: CASTGHLNTEAFF
cdr3_nt: TGTGCCAGCACGGGACACCTGAACACTGAAGCTTTCTTT
v_call: TRBV25-1
clone_size: many
d_call: NA
j_call: TRBJ1-1

cdr3_aa: CASSVNQGDGYTF
cdr3_nt: TGTGCCAGCAGCGTAAATCAGGGGGACGGCTACACCTTC
v_call: TRBV9
clone_size: many
d_call: TRBD1
j_call: TRBJ1-2

cdr3_aa: CTSNGQGGTEAFF
cdr3_nt: TGTACCAGTAATGGACAGGGTGGCACTGAAGCTTTCTTT
v_call: TRBV19
clone_size: many
d_call: TRBD1
j_call: TRBJ1-1

cdr3_aa: CASTPSRLSDRGNVGQPQHF
cdr3_nt: TGTGCCAGCACCCCCTCCCGGTTATCGGACAGGGGAAATGTGGGGCAGCCCCAGCATTTT
v_call: TRBV28
clone_size: many
d_call: TRBD1
j_call: TRBJ1-5

cdr3_aa: CASSQDFRQSTRELFF
cdr3_nt: TGTGCCAGCAGCCAAGATTTTAGACAGAGTACCCGGGAGCTGTTTTTT
v_call: TRBV4-2
clone_size: many
d_call: NA
j_call: TRBJ2-2

cdr3_aa: CASRLVETQYF
cdr3_nt: TGTGCCAGCAGACTAGTGGAGACCCAGTACTTC
v_call: TRBV6-1
clone_size: many
d_call: NA
j_call: TRBJ2-5

cdr3_aa: CSALRDSGVDEQFF
cdr3_nt: TGCAGTGCTCTCCGGGACAGCGGGGTCGATGAGCAGTTCTTC
v_call: TRBV20-1
clone_size: NA
d_call: NA
j_call: TRBJ2-1

cdr3_aa: CASSITQGRGEAFF
cdr3_nt: TGTGCCAGTAGTATAACCCAGGGGAGAGGTGAAGCTTTCTTT
v_call: TRBV19
clone_size: many
d_call: NA
j_call: TRBJ1-1

cdr3_aa: CASSTGPATEQFF
cdr3_nt: TGTGCCAGCAGTACGGGACCCGCCACTGAGCAGTTCTTC
v_call: TRBV12-3/TRBV12-4
clone_size: many
d_call: NA
j_call: TRBJ2-1

cdr3_aa: CASADTYGYTF
cdr3_nt: TGTGCCAGCGCCGACACCTATGGCTACACCTTC
v_call: TRBV28
clone_size: many
d_call: NA
j_call: TRBJ1-2

cdr3_aa: CASSHQNRAEQYF
cdr3_nt: TGTGCCAGCAGCCACCAGAACAGGGCCGAGCAGTACTTC
v_call: TRBV3-1
clone_size: many
d_call: NA
j_call: TRBJ2-7

cdr3_aa: CSVRYGYTF
cdr3_nt: TGCAGTGTCCGATACGGCTACACCTTC
v_call: TRBV20-1
clone_size: many
d_call: NA
j_call: TRBJ1-2

cdr3_aa: CASRRVRLAAVYEQYF
cdr3_nt: TGTGCCAGCAGACGCGTTCGACTAGCGGCTGTCTACGAGCAGTACTTC
v_call: TRBV6-4
clone_size: NA
d_call: TRBD2
j_call: TRBJ2-7

cdr3_aa: CASSTKTSGVNTGELFF
cdr3_nt: TGTGCCAGCAGCACCAAGACTAGCGGGGTAAACACCGGGGAGCTGTTTTTT
v_call: TRBV7-2
clone_size: many
d_call: TRBD2
j_call: TRBJ2-2

cdr3_aa: CASSVLGPSTDTQYF
cdr3_nt: TGTGCCAGCAGCGTACTGGGACCTAGCACAGATACGCAGTATTTT
v_call: TRBV9
clone_size: many
d_call: NA
j_call: TRBJ2-3

cdr3_aa: CASSIEGYNEQFF
cdr3_nt: TGTGCCAGTAGTATTGAAGGTTACAATGAGCAGTTCTTC
v_call: TRBV19
clone_size: NA
d_call: NA
j_call: TRBJ2-1

cdr3_aa: CASSRPTGSQETQYF
cdr3_nt: TGTGCCAGCTCAAGACCGACAGGGAGTCAAGAGACCCAGTACTTC
v_call: TRBV18
clone_size: many
d_call: TRBD1
j_call: TRBJ2-5

cdr3_aa: CASSPADLYGYTF
cdr3_nt: TGTGCCAGTAGTCCCGCTGATCTCTATGGCTACACCTTC
v_call: TRBV19
clone_size: many
d_call: NA
j_call: TRBJ1-2

cdr3_aa: CASSRRDGGTTDTQYF
cdr3_nt: TGTGCCAGCAGCCGTCGTGACGGCGGGACCACAGATACGCAGTATTTT
v_call: TRBV4-2
clone_size: many
d_call: NA
j_call: TRBJ2-3

cdr3_aa: CASSLGTGVYEQYF
cdr3_nt: TGTGCCAGCAGCTTAGGTACAGGGGTCTACGAGCAGTACTTC
v_call: TRBV7-4
clone_size: NA
d_call: TRBD1
j_call: TRBJ2-7

cdr3_aa: CASSAGTGNNQPQHF
cdr3_nt: TGTGCCAGCAGTGCCGGGACAGGGAACAATCAGCCCCAGCATTTT
v_call: TRBV6-1
clone_size: NA
d_call: TRBD1
j_call: TRBJ1-5

cdr3_aa: CASSVGVASYEQYF
cdr3_nt: TGTGCCAGCAGCGTCGGTGTGGCGTCCTACGAGCAGTACTTC
v_call: TRBV27
clone_size: many
d_call: NA
j_call: TRBJ2-7

cdr3_aa: CASRPDRGLVGELFF
cdr3_nt: TGTGCCAGCAGGCCGGACAGGGGGCTTGTCGGGGAGCTGTTTTTT
v_call: TRBV12-3/TRBV12-4
clone_size: few
d_call: TRBD1
j_call: TRBJ2-2

cdr3_aa: CASSTGFGKTQYF
cdr3_nt: TGTGCTAGCAGCACAGGGTTTGGAAAGACCCAGTACTTC
v_call: TRBV7-7
clone_size: many
d_call: NA
j_call: TRBJ2-5

cdr3_aa: CASSRINTGELFF
cdr3_nt: TGTGCCAGCAGCCGAATAAACACCGGGGAGCTGTTTTTT
v_call: TRBV27
clone_size: many
d_call: NA
j_call: TRBJ2-2

cdr3_aa: CASSAGIRQPQHF
cdr3_nt: TGTGCCAGCAGTGCAGGGATCCGCCAGCCCCAGCATTTT
v_call: TRBV6-1
clone_size: many
d_call: NA
j_call: TRBJ1-5

cdr3_aa: CASIYRGVSPLHF
cdr3_nt: TGTGCCAGCATTTACAGGGGCGTTTCACCCCTCCACTTT
v_call: TRBV6-6
clone_size: NA
d_call: TRBD1
j_call: TRBJ1-6

cdr3_aa: CASSPGEGGYEQYF
cdr3_nt: TGTGCCAGCAGTCCGGGGGAGGGTGGGTACGAGCAGTACTTC
v_call: TRBV2
clone_size: many
d_call: TRBD2
j_call: TRBJ2-7

cdr3_aa: CSSRKQVSGNTIYF
cdr3_nt: TGTTCCAGCAGGAAACAGGTCTCTGGAAACACCATATATTTT
v_call: TRBV6-1
clone_size: few
d_call: NA
j_call: TRBJ1-3

cdr3_aa: CASRSLAGSSYEQYF
cdr3_nt: TGTGCCAGCAGGTCGCTAGCGGGGAGCTCCTACGAGCAGTACTTC
v_call: TRBV2
clone_size: NA
d_call: TRBD2
j_call: TRBJ2-7

cdr3_aa: CAIGGRDTGELFF
cdr3_nt: TGTGCCATAGGTGGGAGGGACACCGGGGAGCTGTTTTTT
v_call: TRBV10-3
clone_size: many
d_call: TRBD2
j_call: TRBJ2-2

cdr3_aa: CASSGLADTGELFF
cdr3_nt: TGTGCCAGCAGTGGACTAGCGGACACCGGGGAGCTGTTTTTT
v_call: TRBV6-1
clone_size: few
d_call: TRBD2
j_call: TRBJ2-2

cdr3_aa: CASSLGGILERGYEQYF
cdr3_nt: TGTGCCAGCAGCTTAGGAGGGATACTGGAACGTGGCTACGAGCAGTACTTC
v_call: TRBV7-6
clone_size: many
d_call: NA
j_call: TRBJ2-7

cdr3_aa: CASSAGKGYTF
cdr3_nt: TGTGCCAGCAGCGCCGGAAAAGGCTACACCTTC
v_call: TRBV9
clone_size: NA
d_call: NA
j_call: TRBJ1-2

cdr3_aa: CASSYSNLRGAGNTIYF
cdr3_nt: TGTGCCAGCAGTTACTCGAATCTTCGGGGGGCTGGAAACACCATATATTTT
v_call: TRBV6-5
clone_size: medium-sized
d_call: NA
j_call: TRBJ1-3

cdr3_aa: CASTSGTGFPVGYTF
cdr3_nt: TGTGCCAGCACCTCCGGGACAGGCTTTCCGGTAGGCTACACCTTC
v_call: TRBV28
clone_size: many
d_call: TRBD1
j_call: TRBJ1-2